The entry that follows covers one T cell receptor (beta chain) sequence. This entry belongs to a study of OX40 agonist ivuxolimab in advanced cancers. Looking at the study overall: Those treated in dose escalation had hepatocellular carcinoma, melanoma, renal cell cancer or head and neck cancer. Among those treated, three patients had partial responses, one with hepatocellular carcinoma and two with cutaneous melanoma.

TCRdb's copy holds only in-frame clones and misses some; the assay was immunoSEQ multiplex PCR. The top ten hold approximately 0.4% of the sample, which has 70,000 to 90,000 clones, around nine tenths seen once. Autoimmune disease history or systemic immunosuppression disqualified patients. The CDR3 covers 14 residues. Germline CDR1 and CDR2: GTSNPN and SVGIG (reference sequence). V was clipped by 0 bases and J by 4 bases, with 12 bases between them. Sample: CD4+ or CD8+ T cells sorted from blood, taken in a trial of the OX40 agonist ivuxolimab. The rearrangement links TRBV30 to TRBJ1-2; no definite D call. The TCR was taken from an adult with an advanced solid tumor such as melanoma, head and neck, liver or kidney cancer. The CDR3 nucleotides are TGTGCCTGGAGTGTATGGGGTGGGAGCTATGGCTACACCTTC. Translating it yields CAWSVWGGSYGYTF.